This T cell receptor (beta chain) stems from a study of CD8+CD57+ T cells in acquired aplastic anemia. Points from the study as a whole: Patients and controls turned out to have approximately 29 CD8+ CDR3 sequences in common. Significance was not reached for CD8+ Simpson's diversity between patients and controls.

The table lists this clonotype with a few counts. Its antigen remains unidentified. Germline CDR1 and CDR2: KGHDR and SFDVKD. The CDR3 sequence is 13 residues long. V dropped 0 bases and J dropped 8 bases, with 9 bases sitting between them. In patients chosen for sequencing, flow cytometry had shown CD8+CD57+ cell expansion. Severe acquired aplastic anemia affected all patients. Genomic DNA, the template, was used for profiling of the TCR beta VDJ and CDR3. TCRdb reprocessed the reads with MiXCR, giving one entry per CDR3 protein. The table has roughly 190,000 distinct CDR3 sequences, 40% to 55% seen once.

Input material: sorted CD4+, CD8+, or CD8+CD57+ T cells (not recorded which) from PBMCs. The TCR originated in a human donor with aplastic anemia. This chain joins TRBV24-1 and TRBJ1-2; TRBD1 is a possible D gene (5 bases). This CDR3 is CATSDLIGTGYTF. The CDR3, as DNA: TGTGCCACCAGTGATTTGATTGGGACCGGCTACACCTTC.